These 11 T cell receptor beta chains were sequenced from one sample in a study of shared clonotypes between healthy human individuals (dated by TCRdb to 2019 to 2021). Library prep was done by the immunoSEQ multiplex PCR assay. The table comes from immuneACCESS by way of TCRdb, which keeps in-frame sequences with V and J called. Part of the clones is missing from these tables; in studies checked, under half for an unresolved V gene and the rest for unknown reasons. This sample lists around 550,000 clones; roughly 96% were detected once. The ten largest clones add up to 0.095% to 0.14% of the sample. CD8 naive samples were CD45RO-negative cells positively selected for CCR7, giving a CD45RA+CCR7+ population that excluded TemRA cells. The sequencing input was naive CD8+ T cells sorted from blood. The cell subset or site label here, explained by the study, means: CD45RA+CCR7+. These receptors originate from a woman in her 30s in good health.

V gene TRBV5-6 combines with J gene TRBJ2-1; TRBD1 is a possible D gene (7 bases). CDR3 size: 15 residues. With 4 bases removed from V and 8 bases from J, the gap between germline ends came to 19 bases. Germline CDR1 and CDR2: SGHDT and YYEEEE. The CDR3 spells CASSPEGQFVDEQFF. The CDR3 coding sequence is TGTGCCAGCAGCCCGGAGGGACAGTTTGTGGATGAGCAGTTCTTC.

The genes are TRBV4-1 and TRBJ1-4; a possible D gene is TRBD1 (6 bases). Germline CDR1 reads MGHRA; CDR2 reads YSYEKL. The length of the CDR3 is 16 residues. V dropped 8 bases and J dropped 0 bases, with 16 bases sitting between them. The CDR3 DNA is TGCGCCAGCCGAATGATGGGGGGGCCAACTAATGAAAAACTGTTTTTT. Translated, it gives CASRMMGGPTNEKLFF.

Here the CDR3 DNA reads TGTGCCAGCAGCTTGGGACAGTCGAAGACCCAGTACTTC. Residues: CASSLGQSKTQYF. J is TRBJ2-5 and V is TRBV7-9, with 7 bases aligning to TRBD1. From germline, CDR1 is SEHNR and CDR2 FQNEAQ (reference sequence). The V gene end was trimmed by 3 bases and the J gene end by 6 bases; junction bases not matched to a gene: 4. This CDR3 region has 13 residues.

The chain is built from TRBV27 and TRBJ2-7; tentatively, D is TRBD1 (6 bases). Per the germline V gene, CDR1 is MNHEY and CDR2 is SMNVEV (reference sequence). Trimming cost V 0 bases and J 2 bases, with 8 bases left between them. The CDR3 is made up of 14 amino acids. The CDR3 region has the DNA TGTGCCAGCAGTTTATCGGGGGACACCTACGAGCAGTACTTC. It is translated as CASSLSGDTYEQYF.

The rearrangement joins TRBV10-1 to TRBJ2-2, with no clear D. Germline V gene data show CDR1 as WNHNN and CDR2 as SYGVQD (reference sequence). V lost 0 bases to trimming and J lost 0 bases, with 11 bases between them. The CDR3 consists of 17 residues. CDR3 DNA sequence: TGCGCCAGCAGTGAGTCGGATATAGGGACGAACACCGGGGAGCTGTTTTTT. Its translation is CASSESDIGTNTGELFF.

This clone was observed once. This rearrangement joins TRBV15 to TRBJ1-5, with D perhaps TRBD1 (5 bases). The CDR3 totals 13 residues. The germline V gene has CDR1 LNHNV and CDR2 YYDKDF (reference sequence). V was cut by 3 bases and J by 5 bases, with 8 bases left in between. The CDR3 is CATSREGYQPQHF. CDR3 DNA: TGTGCCACCAGCAGGGAGGGGTATCAGCCCCAGCATTTT.

Regarding this clone: This same CDR3 is encoded by further DNA sequences in the sample. The gene calls are TRBV9 and TRBJ2-7; possible D gene TRBD1, 6 bases. Trimming stripped 0 bases from V and 3 bases from J, with 10 bases between. Germline assignment: CDR1 SGDLS and CDR2 YYNGEE. CDR3 length: 14 amino acids. CDR3 sequence: CASSVGVGGYEQYF. CDR3 nucleotides: TGTGCCAGCAGCGTAGGGGTAGGGGGCTACGAGCAGTACTTC.

The V gene is TRBV10-2, the J gene TRBJ2-7; D unresolved. Germline loops: CDR1 WSHSY, CDR2 SAAADI. V dropped 0 bases and J dropped 4 bases, with 7 bases sitting between them. There are 13 residues in the CDR3. CDR3 sequence: CASSESVRYEQYF. The CDR3, as DNA: TGCGCCAGCAGTGAGTCGGTCCGGTACGAGCAGTACTTC.

The rearrangement joins TRBV28 to TRBJ2-7; D not resolved. Per the germline V gene, CDR1 is MDHEN and CDR2 is SYDVKM. Trimming shortened V by 5 bases and J by 5 bases, and 19 bases separated the two germline ends. The CDR3 contains 15 residues. The DNA of the CDR3 is TGTGCCAGCAGTCTCCTCCCCGGTACGTCGCACGAGCAGTACTTC. As protein: CASSLLPGTSHEQYF.

The rearrangement joins TRBV27 to TRBJ2-1; TRBD2 agrees at 10 bases. V lost 3 bases, J lost 5 bases, and 1 base stayed unmatched. This CDR3 spans 14 amino acids. Germline CDR1 reads MNHEY; CDR2 reads SMNVEV (reference sequence). CDR3 sequence (DNA): TGTGCCAGCAGTTTCGGGACTAGCGACAATGAGCAGTTCTTC. Encoded protein: CASSFGTSDNEQFF.

The chain employs TRBV15 and TRBJ1-4; D not certain. This CDR3 is built from 13 residues. Germline V gene data show CDR1 as LNHNV and CDR2 as YYDKDF (reference sequence). The V end lost 8 bases, the J end lost 0 bases, and 7 bases lay between the germline ends. The CDR3 sequence is CATRSATNEKLFF. The CDR3 DNA sequence: TGTGCCACCCGAAGTGCAACTAATGAAAAACTGTTTTTT.